This paragraph covers one T cell receptor beta chain sequence. The sample comes from a study of technical replicates of blood from a few donors. Using immunoSEQ multiplex PCR, the repertoire was profiled, and TCRdb retains in-frame clones only, with some absent. The repertoire has under 85,000 clones, roughly 92% of them found once; the top ten carry over 0.35%. Germline V gene data show CDR1 as SGHAT and CDR2 as FQNNGV. This CDR3 is built from 14 residues. V lost 4 bases and J lost 3; bases outside the gene matches: 0. Sequenced input: T cells isolated from PBMCs. The chain employs TRBV11-2 and TRBJ2-3, with TRBD2 identical over 11 bases. This receptor was taken from a human donor in good health. For the CDR3, the DNA is TGTGCCAGCAGCTCTAGCGGGAGGACAGATACGCAGTATTTT. This encodes CASSSSGRTDTQYF.